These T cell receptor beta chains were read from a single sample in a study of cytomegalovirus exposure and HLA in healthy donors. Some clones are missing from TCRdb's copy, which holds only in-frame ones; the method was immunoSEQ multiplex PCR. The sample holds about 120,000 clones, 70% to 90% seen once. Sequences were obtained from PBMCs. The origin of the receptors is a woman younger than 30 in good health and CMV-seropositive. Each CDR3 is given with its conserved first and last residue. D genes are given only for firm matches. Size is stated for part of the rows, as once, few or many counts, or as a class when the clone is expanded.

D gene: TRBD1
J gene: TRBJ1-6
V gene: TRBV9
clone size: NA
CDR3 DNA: TGTGCCAGCAGCCGGACAGGGGGCCTCAATTCACCCCTCCACTTT
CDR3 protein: CASSRTGGLNSPLHF

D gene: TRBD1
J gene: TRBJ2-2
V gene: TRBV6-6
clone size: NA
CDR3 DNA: TGTGCCAGCAGTTACTCGGGGACAGGGACGATCGGGGAGCTGTTTTTT
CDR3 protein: CASSYSGTGTIGELFF

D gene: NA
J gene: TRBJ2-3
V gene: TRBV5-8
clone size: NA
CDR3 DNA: TGTGCCAGCAGCTTGGGGACAACCTTAACTAGCACAGATACGCAGTATTTT
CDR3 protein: CASSLGTTLTSTDTQYF

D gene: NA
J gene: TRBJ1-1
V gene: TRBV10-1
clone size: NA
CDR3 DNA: TGCGCCAGCAGTGACGGGGGGTTCATGAACACTGAAGCTTTCTTT
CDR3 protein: CASSDGGFMNTEAFF

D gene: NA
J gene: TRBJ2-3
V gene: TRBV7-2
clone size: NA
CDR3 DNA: TGTGCCAGCAGCTTAGACAGAAAAGGCACAGATACGCAGTATTTT
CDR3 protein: CASSLDRKGTDTQYF

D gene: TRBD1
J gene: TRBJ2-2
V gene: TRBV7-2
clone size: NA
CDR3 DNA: TGTGCCAGCAGCTTCACCGGGACAGGGTTTATCGGGGAGCTGTTTTTT
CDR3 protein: CASSFTGTGFIGELFF

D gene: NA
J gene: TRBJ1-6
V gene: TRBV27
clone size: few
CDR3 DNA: TGTGCCAGTGGGAGCTCCTATAATTCACCCCTCCACTTT
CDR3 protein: CASGSSYNSPLHF

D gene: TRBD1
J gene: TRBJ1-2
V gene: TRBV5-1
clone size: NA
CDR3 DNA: TGCGCCAGCAGCTTGGCAGGGGGCAATGGCTACACCTTC
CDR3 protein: CASSLAGGNGYTF

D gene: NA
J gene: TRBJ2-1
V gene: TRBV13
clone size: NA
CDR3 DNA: TGTGCCAGCAGCTTATACAGCGGATACAATGAGCAGTTCTTC
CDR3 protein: CASSLYSGYNEQFF

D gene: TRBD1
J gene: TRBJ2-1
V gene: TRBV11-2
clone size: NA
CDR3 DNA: TGTGCCAGCAGCTCTGGACAGGGTACCTACAATGAGCAGTTCTTC
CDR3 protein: CASSSGQGTYNEQFF

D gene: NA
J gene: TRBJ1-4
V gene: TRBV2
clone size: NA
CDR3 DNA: TGTGCCAGCAGTGAAAAACAGAACCCCGCGGGGGGGGAAAAACTGTTTTTT
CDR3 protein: CASSEKQNPAGGEKLFF

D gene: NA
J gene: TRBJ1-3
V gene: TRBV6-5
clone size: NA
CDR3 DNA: TGTGCCAGCGGGGGACTTAGCTCTGGAAACACCATATATTTT
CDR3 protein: CASGGLSSGNTIYF

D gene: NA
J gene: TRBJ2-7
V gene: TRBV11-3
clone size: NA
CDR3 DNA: TGTGCCAGCAGCCCCCAGGGCAAGGGGCTCTCATTCGAGCAGTACTTC
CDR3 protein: CASSPQGKGLSFEQYF

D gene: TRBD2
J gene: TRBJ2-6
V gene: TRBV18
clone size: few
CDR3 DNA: TGTGCCAGCTCACCGGGACTATCGCAGGCCAACGTCCTGACTTTC
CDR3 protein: CASSPGLSQANVLTF

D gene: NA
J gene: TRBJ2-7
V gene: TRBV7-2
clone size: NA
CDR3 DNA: TGTGCCAGCAGCTTATTAGGGGGTCCGGATCTCTACGAGCAGTACTTC
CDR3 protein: CASSLLGGPDLYEQYF

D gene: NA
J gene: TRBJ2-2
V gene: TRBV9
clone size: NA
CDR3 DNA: TGTGCCAGCAGCGGAGGGGGGGTTGGCACCGGGGAGCTGTTTTTT
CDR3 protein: CASSGGGVGTGELFF

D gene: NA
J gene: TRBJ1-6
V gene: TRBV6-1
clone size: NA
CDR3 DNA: TGTGCCAGCAGTGCGGACAGCTATAATTCACCCCTCCACTTT
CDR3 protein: CASSADSYNSPLHF

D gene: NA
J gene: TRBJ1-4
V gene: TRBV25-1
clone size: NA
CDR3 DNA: TGTGCCAGCAGTGATTTTTCCCAGTCTCGTGAAAAACTGTTTTTT
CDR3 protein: CASSDFSQSREKLFF

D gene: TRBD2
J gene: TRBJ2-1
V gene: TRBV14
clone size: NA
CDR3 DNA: TGTGCCAGCAGCCAAGGGACTAGCGGGAGCTACAATGAGCAGTTCTTC
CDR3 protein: CASSQGTSGSYNEQFF

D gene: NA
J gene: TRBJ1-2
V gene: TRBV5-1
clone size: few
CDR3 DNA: TGCGCCAGCAGCTTTGGACAGAACTATGGCTACACCTTC
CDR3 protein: CASSFGQNYGYTF

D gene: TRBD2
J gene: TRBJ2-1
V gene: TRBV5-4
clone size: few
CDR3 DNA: TGTGCCAGCAGCTTGTCTAGCGGGGGGGCGATCGAGCAGTTCTTC
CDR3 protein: CASSLSSGGAIEQFF

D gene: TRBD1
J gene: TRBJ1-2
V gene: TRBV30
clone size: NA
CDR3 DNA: TGTGCCTGGAGTCGGGACAGTTTTAACTATGGCTACACCTTC
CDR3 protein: CAWSRDSFNYGYTF

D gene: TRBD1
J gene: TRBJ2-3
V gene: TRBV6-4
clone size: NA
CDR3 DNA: TGTGCCAGCAGTGCCGGGACAGGGGGCGCAGATACGCAGTATTTT
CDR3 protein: CASSAGTGGADTQYF

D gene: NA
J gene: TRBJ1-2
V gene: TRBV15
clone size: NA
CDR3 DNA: TGTGCCACCAGCAGAGACGTAAACTATGGCTACACCTTC
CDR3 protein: CATSRDVNYGYTF

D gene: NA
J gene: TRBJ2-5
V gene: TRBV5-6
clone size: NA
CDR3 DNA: TGTGCCAGCAGCTTGGTCGCCGCGGGTAGGGAGACCCAGTACTTC
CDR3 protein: CASSLVAAGRETQYF

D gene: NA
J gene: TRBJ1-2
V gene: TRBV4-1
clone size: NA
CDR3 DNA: TGCGCCAGCAGCCAAGACCCAGGGGAGGGCTATGGCTACACCTTC
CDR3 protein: CASSQDPGEGYGYTF

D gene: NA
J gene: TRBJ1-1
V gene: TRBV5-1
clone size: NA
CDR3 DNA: TGCGCCAGCAGCTTGGCCACGGGACAAATGAACACTGAAGCTTTCTTT
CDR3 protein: CASSLATGQMNTEAFF

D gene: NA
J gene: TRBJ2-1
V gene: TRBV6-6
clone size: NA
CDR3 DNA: TGTGCCAGCAGTTCAGCGGGCTCCTACAATGAGCAGTTCTTC
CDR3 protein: CASSSAGSYNEQFF

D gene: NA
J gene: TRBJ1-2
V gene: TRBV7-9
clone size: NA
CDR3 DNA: TGTGCCAGCAGCTACTCGGGAGGTGGCTACACCTTC
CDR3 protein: CASSYSGGGYTF

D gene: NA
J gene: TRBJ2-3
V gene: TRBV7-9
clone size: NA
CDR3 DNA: TGTGCCAGCAGCTTAAAGCGGAACACAGATACGCAGTATTTT
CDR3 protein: CASSLKRNTDTQYF

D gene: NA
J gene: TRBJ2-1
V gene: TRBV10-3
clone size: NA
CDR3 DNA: TGTGCCATCAGTGAGACTCGGAATGAGCAGTTCTTC
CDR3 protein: CAISETRNEQFF

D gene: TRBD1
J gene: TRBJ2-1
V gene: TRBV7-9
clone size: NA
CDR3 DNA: TGTGCCAGCAGCTCCAACAGGGGGCTCTACAATGAGCAGTTCTTC
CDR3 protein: CASSSNRGLYNEQFF

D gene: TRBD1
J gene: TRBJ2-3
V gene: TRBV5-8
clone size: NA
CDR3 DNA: TGTGCCAGCAGCGGGGGACAGGGGACGGGAGATACGCAGTATTTT
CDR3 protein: CASSGGQGTGDTQYF